This entry lists 17 T cell receptor beta chains sequenced from one sample in a study of T cell responses to AZD1222 COVID-19 vaccine. The protocol was immunoSEQ multiplex PCR, while the TCRdb copy is restricted to in-frame clones and leaves out a portion. Seen here are some 100,000 clones, more than 75% observed once, and the top ten hold around 9.6%. Source: peripheral blood, taken 28 days after the second AZD1222 dose. These receptors came from an adult who received the AZD1222 COVID-19 vaccine.

This chain joins TRBV27 and TRBJ1-2; possible D gene TRBD1, 5 bases. V was cut by 7 bases and J by 4 bases, with 19 bases left in between. The CDR3 contains 15 residues. Looked up from germline, CDR1 is MNHEY and CDR2 is SMNVEV (reference sequence). The DNA for the CDR3 is TGTGCCAGCATTTCCCTCTTAGGCGACAGCTATGGCTACACCTTC. Protein product: CASISLLGDSYGYTF.

The rearrangement links TRBV28 to TRBJ1-6; TRBD1 is a possible D gene (5 bases). The V end lost 7 bases, the J end lost 0 bases, and 16 bases lay between the germline ends. The CDR3 is 17 amino acids. Per germline, CDR1 MDHEN and CDR2 SYDVKM. The CDR3 coding sequence is TGTGCCAGCACACCCGGGGGGGGAATCTCCTATAATTCACCCCTCCACTTT. It translates to CASTPGGGISYNSPLHF.

In DNA, the CDR3 is TGTGCCAGCAGTTACAGGGAATCCGGGGAGCTGTTTTTT. Translated, it gives CASSYRESGELFF. The chain links TRBV9 to TRBJ2-2, with D possibly TRBD1 on 6 matching bases. V was cut by 5 bases and J by 6 bases, with 11 bases left in between. The CDR3 loop spans 13 amino acids. Per the germline V gene, CDR1 is SGDLS and CDR2 is YYNGEE.

The CDR3 DNA sequence: TGTGCCAGCAGCAAAGACCAGAGGGCCGACTCAGGAGATACGCAGTATTTT. The encoded protein is CASSKDQRADSGDTQYF. The J gene is TRBJ2-3, the V gene TRBV21-1; the table calls TRBD2, which could not be checked here. TRBV21-1 is assigned pseudogene status. There are 17 residues in the CDR3.

The rearrangement joins TRBV27 to TRBJ2-2, with D unresolved. Germline CDR1 is MNHEY and CDR2 is SMNVEV (reference sequence). CDR3 length: 14 amino acids. Trimming stripped 7 bases from V and 7 bases from J, with 16 bases between. In DNA form, the CDR3 reads TGTGCCAGCAAGATTGAAGGGTTGGTCGGGGAGCTGTTTTTT. It is translated as CASKIEGLVGELFF.

This chain connects TRBV9 to TRBJ2-5; a possible D gene is TRBD2 (5 bases). Germline V CDR1 and CDR2: SGDLS, YYNGEE. V lost 0 bases and J lost 4, with 7 bases in between. This CDR3 comprises 13 residues. CDR3 region: CASSVVLGETQYF. CDR3 sequence (DNA): TGTGCCAGCAGCGTAGTACTAGGAGAGACCCAGTACTTC.

The chain links TRBV18 to TRBJ1-2; D not resolved. CDR1 KGHSH and CDR2 LQKENI come from the germline V gene. The CDR3 runs 13 residues. Deletions cut 7 bases from V and 3 bases from J, with 12 bases between. CDR3 residues: CASFSGIDYGYTF. As DNA, the CDR3 is TGTGCCAGCTTTTCAGGTATCGACTATGGCTACACCTTC.

This sequence joins TRBV13 and TRBJ2-2; 11 bases are shared with TRBD1. Germline V gives CDR1 PRHDT, CDR2 FYEKMQ (reference sequence). V was clipped by 0 bases and J by 5 bases; unmatched bases: 14. This CDR3 region has 20 residues. CDR3 residues: CASSLGLLESGTGGTGELFF. DNA for the CDR3: TGTGCCAGCAGCTTAGGCCTTCTTGAATCCGGGACAGGGGGGACCGGGGAGCTGTTTTTT.

The chain joins TRBV7-8 to TRBJ2-1; 8 bases fit TRBD2. The ends lost 7 bases at V and 6 bases at J; junction bases unmatched: 11. Germline CDR1 SGHVS, CDR2 FQNEAQ. The CDR3 runs to 15 residues. The CDR3 loop reads CASTPGGQGSNEQFF. The CDR3 bases are TGTGCCAGCACCCCGGGAGGGCAGGGCAGCAATGAGCAGTTCTTC.

The chain employs TRBV5-6 and TRBJ1-2; D not certain. Germline CDR1 is SGHDT and CDR2 is YYEEEE. This CDR3 contains 14 residues. Trimming cost V 2 bases and J 4 bases, with 12 bases left between them. CDR3 sequence (DNA): TGTGCCAGCAGCTTCCGAGGCAGAACCTATGGCTACACCTTC. This sequence encodes CASSFRGRTYGYTF. The full variable domain, with the rest looked up from reference TRBV5-6 and TRBJ1-2, is DAGVTQSPTHLIKTRGQQVTLRCSPKSGHDTVSWYQQALGQGPQFIFQYYEEEERQRGNFPDRFSGHQFPNYSSELNVNALLLGDSALYLCASSFRGRTYGYTFGSGTRLTVV.

The rearrangement links TRBV5-4 to TRBJ2-4, with 9 bases matching TRBD2. This CDR3 region has 13 residues. V was clipped by 4 bases and J by 7 bases; unmatched bases: 3. In germline, CDR1 is SGHNT, CDR2 YYREEE (reference sequence). The CDR3 nucleotides are TGTGCCAGCAGCGTAGCGGGAGCGAACATTCAGTACTTC. This gives the protein CASSVAGANIQYF.

The V call is TRBV14, the J call TRBJ1-4; D gene ambiguous. Per the germline V gene, CDR1 is SGHDN and CDR2 is FVKESK. The CDR3 contains 13 residues. Trimming stripped 4 bases from V and 7 bases from J, with 10 bases between. The DNA of the CDR3 is TGTGCCAGCAGCCTCGGAGCCGCTGAAAAACTGTTTTTT. It specifies CASSLGAAEKLFF.

This chain joins TRBV6-2 or TRBV6-3 and TRBJ2-5; TRBD1 matches 10 bases. This CDR3 contains 16 residues. From germline, CDR1 is MNHEY and CDR2 SVGEGT. J gave up 0 bases and V 6 bases, and 7 bases lay outside the gene matches. CDR3 sequence reads: CASSDATGGHQETQYF. CDR3 DNA sequence: TGTGCCAGCAGCGATGCGACAGGGGGCCACCAAGAGACCCAGTACTTC.

The genes are TRBV29-1 and TRBJ1-1; a possible D gene is TRBD1 (5 bases). CDR1 and CDR2 from the germline V gene are SQVTM and ANQGSEA. There are 16 residues in the CDR3. V lost 4 bases, J lost 5 bases, and 23 bases lay in between. The CDR3 loop is CSVVRSWGYEITEAFF. CDR3 in DNA: TGCAGCGTTGTGCGGTCGTGGGGGTACGAAATAACTGAAGCTTTCTTT. The whole variable domain, remainder taken from reference TRBV29-1 and TRBJ1-1, is SAVISQKPSRDICQRGTSLTIQCQVDSQVTMMFWYRQQPGQSLTLIATANQGSEATYESGFVIDKFPISRPNLTFSTLTVSNMSPEDSSIYLCSVVRSWGYEITEAFFGQGTRLTVV.

The genes are TRBV4-2 and TRBJ1-2; D is possibly TRBD1 (5 bases). CDR3 length equals 18 residues. Germline assignment: CDR1 LGHNA and CDR2 YNFKEQ. With 8 bases removed from V and 3 bases from J, the gap between germline ends came to 28 bases. CDR3 sequence: CASAPRQGGISGDYGYTF. In DNA, the CDR3 is TGTGCCAGCGCCCCCCGGCAGGGTGGAATCTCTGGAGACTATGGCTACACCTTC.

The chain combines TRBV4-1 with TRBJ2-3; D is perhaps TRBD2 (5 bases). CDR3 length equals 17 residues. Trimming shortened V by 0 bases and J by 4 bases, and 17 bases separated the two germline ends. Germline V gene sequence: CDR1 MGHRA, CDR2 YSYEKL. The CDR3 protein is CASSQEFRPEEADTQYF. CDR3 in DNA: TGCGCCAGCAGCCAAGAATTTCGGCCCGAGGAGGCAGATACGCAGTATTTT.

The chain combines TRBV9 with TRBJ2-3; the match to TRBD2 covers 13 bases. This CDR3 is 18 amino acids long. The germline gives CDR1 SGDLS, CDR2 YYNGEE. With V trimmed by 4 bases and J by 6 bases, 14 bases remained unmatched. CDR3 bases: TGTGCCAGCAGCCTCCGTCCGGGACTAGCGGGGAACCGGGATACGCAGTATTTT. Its protein is CASSLRPGLAGNRDTQYF.